This T cell receptor (beta chain) is from a study of neurological immune-mediated disorders. Time point: longitudinal time-point 1 (baseline). Germline V CDR1 and CDR2: SGHNT, YYREEE (reference sequence). The CDR3 covers 17 residues. V lost 1 base and J lost 4, with 21 bases in between. TCRdb independently ran MiXCR on the 5' RACE reads; one entry per CDR3 protein. The data contain under 90,000 distinct CDR3 sequences, 10% of them singletons. This clonotype appeared many times. The receptor was derived from a man aged 25-45 years in good health. Material: PBMCs. V gene TRBV5-4 combines with J gene TRBJ2-7; D could derive from TRBD1 or TRBD2 (5 bases each). The CDR3 DNA reads as TGTGCCAGCAGCTTGTGGTCCGGGATTGGGGGTGGATACGAGCAGTACTTC. As protein: CASSLWSGIGGGYEQYF.